The TCR beta chain under discussion was sequenced for a study of cytomegalovirus exposure and HLA in healthy donors. Overall study: An early data release held 75 million to 100 million unique TCRs from HLA-typed donors. Findings and limits, study-wide: Overall, approximately 150 TCR beta chains were annotated as cytomegalovirus-associated. It is likely that the observed cluster of highly shared sequence variants was a sequencing artifact. Common viral pathogens seemed to be connected with several of the most significant clusters, according to a later analysis.

In regard to this clone: Its antigen remains unidentified.

PCR primers comprised 60 Vbeta and 13 Jbeta primers. The table came from immunoSEQ multiplex PCR; TCRdb's copy has only in-frame clones and leaves some out. The sample records 130,000 to 150,000 clones, roughly two thirds being singletons. The germline V gene has CDR1 KGHSH and CDR2 LQKENI. This CDR3 has 15 residues. J gave up 0 bases and V 3 bases, and 2 bases lay outside the gene matches. The source is a human donor in good health. The sequenced sample consisted of PBMCs. The genes are TRBV18 and TRBJ2-7; the match to TRBD1 covers 10 bases. For the CDR3, the DNA is TGTGCCAGCTCACCGGGACAGGGGAGCTCCTACGAGCAGTACTTC. It translates to CASSPGQGSSYEQYF.